Sequencing of this TCR beta chain was carried out in a study of cytomegalovirus exposure and HLA in healthy donors. V shed 4 bases and J 2 bases; nucleotides not matched to a gene: 11. Germline V gene sequence: CDR1 MNHNS, CDR2 SASEGT. The CDR3 runs 16 residues. Vbeta (60) and Jbeta (13) primers were used in the PCR. Authors' methods: There were tens of millions of unique TCR beta chains by a later count, and about 12 million of them were shared. TCRdb keeps only in-frame clones here, not all; method: immunoSEQ multiplex PCR. For V, J and clone size, that table is used; D and trimming come from the DNA. The table lists more than 250,000 clones, roughly 90% of them singletons.

The receptor was isolated from a woman in her late teens or twenties in good health and CMV-seronegative. V and J are TRBV6-1 and TRBJ2-7; 7 bases agree with TRBD1. Material: PBMCs. The CDR3 loop reads CASSAPFGTAPYEQYF. The CDR3, as DNA: TGTGCCAGCAGTGCCCCCTTCGGGACAGCTCCCTACGAGCAGTACTTC.